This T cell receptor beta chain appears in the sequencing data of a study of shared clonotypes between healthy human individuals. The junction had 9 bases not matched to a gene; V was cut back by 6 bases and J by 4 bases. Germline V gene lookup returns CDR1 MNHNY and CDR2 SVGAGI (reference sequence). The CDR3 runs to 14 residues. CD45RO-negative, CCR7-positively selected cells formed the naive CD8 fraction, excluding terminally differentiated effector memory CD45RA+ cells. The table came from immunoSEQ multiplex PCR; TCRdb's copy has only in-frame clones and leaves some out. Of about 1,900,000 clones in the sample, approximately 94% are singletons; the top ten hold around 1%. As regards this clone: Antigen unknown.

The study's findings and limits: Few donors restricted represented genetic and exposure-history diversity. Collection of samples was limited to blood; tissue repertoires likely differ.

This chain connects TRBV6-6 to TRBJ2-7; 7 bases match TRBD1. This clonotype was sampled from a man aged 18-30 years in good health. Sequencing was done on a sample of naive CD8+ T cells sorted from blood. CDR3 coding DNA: TGTGCCAGCAGGCCCGGGACAGATCTATACGAGCAGTACTTC. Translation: CASRPGTDLYEQYF.